These 32 T cell receptor beta chains came from one sample sequenced in a study of T cells in Graves' hyperthyroidism and ophthalmopathy. The TCR beta CDR3 regions underwent amplification using RNA transcripts as the source. TCR CDR3 underwent first-round RT-PCR with the HTBI primer set. TCRdb re-derived calls from the multiplex PCR reads in MiXCR, one entry per CDR3 protein. The sample lists about 510,000 distinct CDR3 sequences; around 15% were seen once. Specimen: blood. The receptor source for this set is a woman in her thirties or forties with Graves' hyperthyroidism.

V and J are TRBV5-1 and TRBJ2-7, with unresolved D. The V end was cut by 6 bases, the J end by 1 base, with 14 bases between. CDR3 length equals 14 residues. The germline CDR1 and CDR2 sequences are SGHRS and YFSETQ. This chain's CDR3 is CASTRGKDSYEQYF. In DNA, the CDR3 is TGCGCCAGCACCCGAGGAAAGGATTCCTACGAGCAGTACTTC.

This clonotype has at least ten counts. The chain has TRBV20-1 and TRBJ1-5; D uncertain. CDR1 is DFQATT, CDR2 SNEGSKA, per germline (reference sequence). CDR3 length equals 14 residues. Trimming took 3 bases from V and 2 from J, leaving 11 bases between them. The CDR3 DNA reads as TGCAGTGCTAGTCCGGGTGGAGGCAATCAGCCCCAGCATTTT. Its translation is CSASPGGGNQPQHF.

The chain recombines TRBV10-3 with TRBJ1-5, with 8 bases aligning to TRBD1. The CDR3 loop spans 15 amino acids. V lost 0 bases and J lost 7; bases outside the gene matches: 5. CDR1 and CDR2 from the germline V gene are ENHRY and SYGVKD. The CDR3: CAISESTGVGQPQHF. CDR3 DNA sequence: TGTGCCATCAGTGAGTCGACAGGGGTAGGACAGCCCCAGCATTTT.

V and J are TRBV3-1 and TRBJ2-2; 10 bases line up with TRBD1. Per the germline V gene, CDR1 is LGHDT and CDR2 is YNNKEL (reference sequence). Trimming at V came to 10 bases and at J to 2 bases, leaving 16 bases not matched to a gene. CDR3 length: 18 residues. CDR3 loop: CATSDPRDRGSNTGELFF. As DNA, the CDR3 is TGTGCCACCAGTGATCCCCGGGACAGGGGATCCAACACCGGGGAGCTGTTTTTT.

Of note for this clonotype: A much larger clone is a single base away; this may be a read error. The chain links TRBV5-1 to TRBJ2-1, with TRBD1 identical over 8 bases. The CDR3 is 15 residues long. The germline V gene encodes CDR1 SGHRS and CDR2 YFSETQ. Losses at the gene ends were 2 bases for V and 2 bases for J; bases not matched to a gene: 3. The CDR3 nucleotides read TGCGCCAGCAGCTTTAGGACAGGGCCCTACAATGAGCAGTTCTTC. It specifies CASSFRTGPYNEQFF.

As to this clonotype: A much larger clone lies one base from this, so it may be a read error. The chain has TRBV7-2 and TRBJ1-6; D perhaps matches TRBD1 (6 bases). Germline V CDR1 and CDR2: SGHTA, FQGNSA. The CDR3 has 14 amino acids. Trimming removed 0 bases at V and 10 bases at J, with 10 bases between. The CDR3 region is CTSSLAQGGSPLHF. Here the CDR3 DNA reads TGTACCAGCAGCTTAGCACAGGGAGGATCACCCCTCCACTTT.

This clonotype was seen many times. The genes are TRBV2 and TRBJ1-1; D remains unclear. The CDR3 consists of 13 residues. Germline CDR1 is SNHLY and CDR2 is FYNNEI. V gave up 7 bases and J gave up 1 base, with 10 bases separating them. The CDR3 DNA reads TGTGCCAGCACTTTCGGGCGGAACACTGAAGCTTTCTTT. Translating gives CASTFGRNTEAFF.

This clonotype was picked up many times. This chain uses TRBV24-1 with TRBJ2-2; D might be TRBD1 (6 bases). V was cut by 5 bases and J by 0 bases, with 12 bases left in between. Per the germline V gene, CDR1 is KGHDR and CDR2 is SFDVKD. There are 16 residues in the CDR3. In nucleotides, the CDR3 is TGTGCCACCAGTGCCCCGGGACATCCGAACACCGGGGAGCTGTTTTTT. It specifies CATSAPGHPNTGELFF.

The chain carries TRBV6-5 and TRBJ2-7; tentatively, D is TRBD1 (6 bases). CDR1 and CDR2 (germline): MNHEY, SVGAGI. Trimming took off 0 bases at V and 4 bases at J, with 25 bases between the two ends. The CDR3 totals 19 residues. The CDR3 reads CASSYSPPHRAKNEYEQYF. In nucleotides, the CDR3 is TGTGCCAGCAGTTACTCACCCCCCCACAGGGCGAAAAATGAGTACGAGCAGTACTTC.

At least ten counts were recorded for this clonotype. The chain joins TRBV15 to TRBJ1-2; no definite D call. Germline-derived CDR1 and CDR2 are LNHNV and YYDKDF (reference sequence). The CDR3 is made up of 13 amino acids. Trimming removed 1 base from V and 2 bases from J, with 5 bases in between. CDR3 nucleotides: TGTGCCACCAGCAGAGCCGACAACTATGGCTACACCTTC. Its translation: CATSRADNYGYTF.

This clonotype was observed many times. J is TRBJ1-2 and V is TRBV3-1; the D is unclear. The CDR3 runs to 16 residues. V was shortened by 4 bases and J by 7 bases, with 22 bases between the two germline ends. Germline assignment: CDR1 LGHDT and CDR2 YNNKEL (reference sequence). The CDR3 coding sequence is TGTGCCAGCAGCCCTCATAGGATGTCACTCTTGGTTGGCTACACCTTC. It encodes CASSPHRMSLLVGYTF.

Concerning this clonotype: This clone may be a read error of a much larger clone one base away. The genes are TRBV7-2 and TRBJ2-5, with D perhaps given as TRBD1 or TRBD2 (5 bases each). The CDR3 spans 12 residues. V was shortened by 6 bases and J by 5 bases, with 10 bases between the two germline ends. CDR1 is SGHTA, CDR2 FQGNSA, per germline. The CDR3 DNA sequence: TGTGCCAGCAGATCGAGGGGTGAGACCCAGTACTTC. It translates to CASRSRGETQYF.

The sample holds many counts of this clonotype. The rearrangement links TRBV30 to TRBJ2-5; D gene uncertain. The CDR3 covers 14 residues. In germline, CDR1 is GTSNPN, CDR2 SVGIG (reference sequence). V was shortened by 2 bases and J by 2 bases, with 12 bases between the two germline ends. CDR3 residues: CAWSQSARQETQYF. CDR3 DNA sequence: TGTGCCTGGAGTCAATCGGCGAGACAAGAGACCCAGTACTTC. The variable domain in full, completed from reference TRBV30 and TRBJ2-5, reads SQTIHQWPATLVQPVGSPLSLECTVEGTSNPNLYWYRQAAGRGLQLLFYSVGIGQISSEVPQNLSASRPQDRQFILSSKKLLLSDSGFYLCAWSQSARQETQYFGPGTRLLVL.

This clonotype has a handful of counts. This rearrangement joins TRBV30 to TRBJ2-2, with 8 bases fitting TRBD1. The V gene's germline CDR1 is GTSNPN and CDR2 SVGIG (reference sequence). J gave up 7 bases and V 3 bases, and 16 bases lay outside the gene matches. The CDR3 extends over 17 amino acids. DNA for the CDR3: TGTGCCTGGAGCTCCACTTGGGGCGGGACAGGAAGCGGGGAGCTGTTTTTT. Amino acid sequence: CAWSSTWGGTGSGELFF.

This clonotype was counted a few times. This chain connects TRBV6-2 or TRBV6-3 to TRBJ1-3, with a possible D match to TRBD1 (5 bases). The V gene lost 6 bases and the J gene lost 1 base, with 10 bases spanning the gap. Germline assignment: CDR1 MNHEY and CDR2 SVGEGT. This CDR3 comprises 14 residues. CDR3 sequence (DNA): TGTGCCAGCAGAGACGGGGGATCTGGAAACACCATATATTTT. Encoded protein: CASRDGGSGNTIYF.

This clonotype was recorded many times. The chain recombines TRBV11-2 with TRBJ1-1; the D gene is possibly TRBD1 (6 bases). CDR3 length equals 16 residues. Germline V gene lookup returns CDR1 SGHAT and CDR2 FQNNGV. The V and J ends lost 5 bases and 3 bases respectively, with 19 bases between them. CDR3 amino acids: CASSLRGAFEYTEAFF. The CDR3 region has the DNA TGTGCCAGCAGCCTCCGGGGGGCGTTTGAGTACACTGAAGCTTTCTTT.

V and J are TRBV18 and TRBJ1-5; D remains unclear. Per the germline V gene, CDR1 is KGHSH and CDR2 is LQKENI. Trimming removed 1 base at V and 1 base at J, with 14 bases between. CDR3 size: 17 residues. The CDR3 here is CASSPLAGGRSNQPQHF. CDR3 in DNA: TGTGCCAGCTCACCACTTGCGGGAGGAAGGAGCAATCAGCCCCAGCATTTT.

This clonotype turned up a few times. The chain has TRBV29-1 and TRBJ2-2, with 11 bases that match TRBD1. The trim removed 6 bases at V and 5 bases at J, leaving 8 bases unmatched. Germline V gives CDR1 SQVTM, CDR2 ANQGSEA. This CDR3 has 15 residues. DNA of the CDR3: TGCAGCGTCGGACGGGGACAGGGGGGAACCGGGGAGCTGTTTTTT. Protein: CSVGRGQGGTGELFF.

In its sample, this clonotype was seen many times. The rearrangement joins TRBV28 to TRBJ2-5; D gene ambiguous. The V end lost 5 bases, the J end lost 2 bases, and 12 bases lay between the germline ends. The CDR3 totals 14 residues. Germline assignment: CDR1 MDHEN and CDR2 SYDVKM. CDR3 protein: CASSPGSHQETQYF. CDR3 nucleotides: TGTGCCAGCAGTCCAGGATCCCATCAAGAGACCCAGTACTTC.

Many counts were recorded for this clonotype. The chain uses TRBV28 and TRBJ2-1, with TRBD2 identical over 8 bases. Per the germline V gene, CDR1 is MDHEN and CDR2 is SYDVKM. With V trimmed by 4 bases and J by 5 bases, 7 bases remained unmatched. CDR3 length: 15 residues. CDR3 coding DNA: TGTGCCAGCAGTTCTTCAGCGGGAGATCACAATGAGCAGTTCTTC. Residues: CASSSSAGDHNEQFF.

The CDR3 here is CASSLLVQGARNTGELFF. The CDR3 nucleotides are TGTGCCAGCAGTTTATTGGTACAGGGGGCGCGAAACACCGGGGAGCTGTTTTTT. The rearrangement uses TRBV28 and TRBJ2-2, with 9 bases that match TRBD1. CDR3 length: 18 amino acids. Per the germline V gene, CDR1 is MDHEN and CDR2 is SYDVKM. J lost 2 bases, V lost 1 base, and 8 bases had no gene match.

This clonotype was observed many times. The rearrangement uses TRBV20-1 and TRBJ2-3; TRBD2 aligns across 10 bases. The CDR3 sequence is 17 residues long. Losses at the gene ends were 0 bases for V and 0 bases for J; bases not matched to a gene: 6. Germline V CDR1 and CDR2: DFQATT, SNEGSKA (reference sequence). CDR3 DNA sequence: TGCAGTGCTAGAGAAGCGGGAGGGCCAAAAAGCACAGATACGCAGTATTTT. Translating it yields CSAREAGGPKSTDTQYF.

This clonotype showed up many times. The chain employs TRBV5-1 and TRBJ2-7; 9 nucleotides match TRBD1. CDR1 is SGHRS and CDR2 is YFSETQ in the germline V gene. Germline trimming cut 8 bases from V and 3 bases from J; bases unmatched to any gene: 9. The CDR3 has 14 amino acids. CDR3 bases: TGCGCCAGTAGAATCCGGACAGGGGACTACGAGCAGTACTTC. As protein: CASRIRTGDYEQYF.

A few counts support this clonotype. CDR3 in amino acids: CASSYGQGNGYTF. Written as DNA, the CDR3 is TGTGCCAGCAGTTACGGGCAGGGTAATGGCTACACCTTC. The chain links TRBV6-9 to TRBJ1-2, with D maybe TRBD1 (5 bases). The V and J ends lost 3 bases and 6 bases respectively, with 11 bases between them. Germline V gene lookup returns CDR1 MNHGY and CDR2 SVAAGI. CDR3 length: 13 amino acids.

The sample holds many counts of this clonotype. The chain recombines TRBV7-2 with TRBJ2-1; D is possibly TRBD2 (6 bases). V lost 8 bases and J 0 bases, leaving 17 bases between the germline ends. Looked up from germline, CDR1 is SGHTA and CDR2 is FQGNSA. The CDR3 has 16 residues. CDR3: CASSRQAGSSYNEQFF. CDR3 DNA sequence: TGTGCCAGCTCCCGCCAGGCGGGAAGCTCCTACAATGAGCAGTTCTTC.

This rearrangement joins TRBV6-1 to TRBJ2-6; 10 bases match TRBD1. Trimming cost V 5 bases and J 2 bases; bases outside gene matches: 6. Germline V lookup: CDR1 MNHNS, CDR2 SASEGT. The CDR3 sequence is 17 residues long. CDR3: CASSPTGTGAGANVLTF. In nucleotides, the CDR3 is TGTGCCAGCAGTCCAACCGGGACAGGGGCTGGGGCCAACGTCCTGACTTTC.

This clonotype was observed a few times. The V call is TRBV12-3 or TRBV12-4, the J call TRBJ2-7; perhaps TRBD1 as D (7 bases). The germline V and J ends were trimmed by 5 bases and 3 bases, with 17 bases remaining between them. The CDR3 runs 15 residues. Here the CDR3 reads CASSRAGQSRYEQYF. For the CDR3, the DNA is TGTGCCAGCAGTCGGGCGGGACAGAGCCGCTACGAGCAGTACTTC.

With regard to this clonotype: A much larger clone lies one base from this, so it may be a read error. The genes are TRBV12-3 or TRBV12-4 and TRBJ2-1; no reliable D call. CDR3 length: 15 amino acids. As DNA, the CDR3 is TGTGCCAGCAATTCCCCCAAGGCAAGATACAATGGGCAGTTCTTC. Translated: CASNSPKARYNGQFF.

As to this clonotype: Since a much larger clone is just one base distant, this may be a read error. The chain joins TRBV5-4 to TRBJ2-2; possibly TRBD1 for D (6 bases). The germline CDR1 and CDR2 sequences are SGHNT and YYREEE (reference sequence). The CDR3 is 15 residues long. CDR3 region: CASSSLDRNIGELFF. Here the CDR3 DNA reads TGTGCCAGCAGCTCCCTAGACAGGAACATCGGGGAGCTGTTTTTT.

The J gene is TRBJ1-3, the V gene TRBV3-1; D is possibly TRBD1 (5 bases). CDR3 length: 20 residues. The germline V and J ends were trimmed by 0 bases and 7 bases, with 28 bases remaining between them. CDR1 and CDR2 from the germline V gene are LGHDT and YNNKEL (reference sequence). CDR3 DNA: TGTGCCAGCAGCCAAGAGAAAGTTTGGGAAACAGGTAGCCGCTCGAACACCATATATTTT. It encodes CASSQEKVWETGSRSNTIYF.

To note about this clonotype: A junction boundary mismatches the germline segment, possibly from a read error. The genes are TRBV20-1 and TRBJ2-1; 8 bases match TRBD2. In germline, CDR1 is DFQATT, CDR2 SNEGSKA (reference sequence). This CDR3 has 16 residues. As DNA, the CDR3 is TGCAGTCCTAGTCATAAAAGCGGGAGTATTAACAATGAGCAGTTCTTC. Its translation is CSPSHKSGSINNEQFF.

This clonotype was picked up many times. V usage is TRBV28 and J usage is TRBJ2-7, with D possibly TRBD1 on 5 matching bases. The CDR3 runs to 15 residues. Trimming left V 5 bases short and J 0 bases short, with 14 bases between. The germline gives CDR1 MDHEN, CDR2 SYDVKM. The DNA of the CDR3 is TGTGCCAGCAGTCCCCACTGGGGCCTCTCCTACGAGCAGTACTTC. Amino acid sequence: CASSPHWGLSYEQYF.